This TCR beta chain emerged from a study of cytomegalovirus exposure and HLA in healthy donors. This clone occurred a few times. Antigen: not known. A multiplex PCR was run with 60 Vbeta primers and 13 Jbeta primers. Sequenced by immunoSEQ multiplex PCR; TCRdb stores in-frame clones only, minus some. The sample records approximately 130,000 clones, roughly 80% being singletons. Donors had nominal health at sampling but likely had unrecorded immune exposures. The V gene end was trimmed by 5 bases and the J gene end by 4 bases; junction bases not matched to a gene: 16. The CDR3 is 17 residues long. Germline V gene lookup returns CDR1 MDHEN and CDR2 SYDVKM. Study-level findings and limits: It was likely that a cluster of highly shared sequence variants was a sequencing artifact. Some V segments could not be told apart, so they were left out, TRBV6-2 and TRBV6-3 among them.

Input material: PBMCs. The rearrangement uses TRBV28 and TRBJ2-7, with 8 bases lining up with TRBD1. This TCR was recovered from a girl between 2 and 10 years old in good health and CMV-seronegative. The CDR3 protein is CASSLSQSGGVGYEQYF. The DNA for the CDR3 is TGTGCCAGCAGTCTAAGCCAATCAGGGGGCGTGGGTTACGAGCAGTACTTC.